The source of this T cell receptor beta chain is a study of Ad26.COV2.S vaccination and SARS-CoV-2 variants. In the study overall: Dosing was one shot or two shots 56 days apart. Findings of the study overall: Researchers reported similar non-spike TCR breadth in vaccine and placebo recipients. An underestimation of total T cell responses may have resulted from the TCR breadth and depth analyses.

Comment on this clone: Its specificity is unknown.

The germline CDR1 and CDR2 sequences are SGDLS and YYNGEE. The CDR3 covers 9 residues. Trimming pared 0 bases from V and 12 bases from J, leaving 3 bases between. TCRdb's copy holds only in-frame clones and misses some; the assay was immunoSEQ multiplex PCR. The top ten clones hold approximately 12% of a sample with 400,000 to 450,000 clones, over 75% of them seen once. As to treatment: 19 received Ad26.COV2.S at low or high dose, single or two shots; about 5 received placebo; per-sample allocation not given. Day 63 following the first vaccine or placebo injection was when the samples were taken. The chain carries TRBV9 and TRBJ2-5; the D is unclear. The source is a person between 18 and 65 years old who received the Ad26.COV2.S COVID-19 vaccine or a placebo. The material was peripheral blood, obtained in a trial of Ad26.COV2.S vaccine versus placebo. The CDR3 is CASSVVEYF. In nucleotides, the CDR3 is TGTGCCAGCAGCGTAGTAGAGTACTTC. Variable domain in full (rest from reference TRBV9 and TRBJ2-5): DSGVTQTPKHLITATGQRVTLRCSPRSGDLSVYWYQQSLDQGLQFLIQYYNGEERAKGNILERFSAQQFPDLHSELNLSSLELGDSALYFCASSVVEYFGPGTRLLVL.